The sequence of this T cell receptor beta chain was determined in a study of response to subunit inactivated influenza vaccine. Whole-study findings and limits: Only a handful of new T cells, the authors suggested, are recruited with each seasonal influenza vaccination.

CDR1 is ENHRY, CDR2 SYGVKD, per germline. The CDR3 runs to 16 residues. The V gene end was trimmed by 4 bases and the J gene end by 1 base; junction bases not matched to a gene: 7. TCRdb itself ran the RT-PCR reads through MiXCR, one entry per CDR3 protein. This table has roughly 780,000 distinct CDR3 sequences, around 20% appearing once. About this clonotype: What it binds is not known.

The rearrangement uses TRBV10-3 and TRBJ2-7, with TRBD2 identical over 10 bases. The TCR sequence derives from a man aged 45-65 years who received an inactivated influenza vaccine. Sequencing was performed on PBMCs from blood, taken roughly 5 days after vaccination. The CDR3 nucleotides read TGTGCCATCAGTGGATCGAGAGCGGGAGGGTCCTACGAGCAGTACTTC. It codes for CAISGSRAGGSYEQYF.